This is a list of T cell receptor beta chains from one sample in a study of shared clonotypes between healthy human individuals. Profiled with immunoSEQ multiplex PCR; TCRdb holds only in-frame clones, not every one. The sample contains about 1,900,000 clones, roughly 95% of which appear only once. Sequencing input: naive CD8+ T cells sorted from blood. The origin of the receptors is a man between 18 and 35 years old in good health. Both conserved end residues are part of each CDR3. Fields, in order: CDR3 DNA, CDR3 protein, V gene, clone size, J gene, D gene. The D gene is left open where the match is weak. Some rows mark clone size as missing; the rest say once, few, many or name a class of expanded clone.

CDR3nt: TGTGCCTGGAGTCAGGCGGGGGCACGCACCGGGGAGCTGTTTTTT; CDR3aa: CAWSQAGARTGELFF; v_gene: TRBV30; abundance: NA; j_gene: TRBJ2-2; d_gene: NA
CDR3nt: TGTGCCAGCAGCTTATTCAGGGTCACAGATACGCAGTATTTT; CDR3aa: CASSLFRVTDTQYF; v_gene: TRBV13; abundance: NA; j_gene: TRBJ2-3; d_gene: NA
CDR3nt: TGTGCCAGCAGCCAAATTGCAGGGCGGTATGGCTACACCTTC; CDR3aa: CASSQIAGRYGYTF; v_gene: TRBV14; abundance: NA; j_gene: TRBJ1-2; d_gene: NA
CDR3nt: TGTGCCAGCAGCTTAGGGCGACTAGAGAAAGAGACCCAGTACTTC; CDR3aa: CASSLGRLEKETQYF; v_gene: TRBV7-9; abundance: NA; j_gene: TRBJ2-5; d_gene: NA
CDR3nt: TGTGCTAGCAGTCCTGATACTGAGGGGAGCTCTGGAAACACCATATATTTT; CDR3aa: CASSPDTEGSSGNTIYF; v_gene: TRBV7-7; abundance: NA; j_gene: TRBJ1-3; d_gene: NA
CDR3nt: TGTGCCAGCAGGCAGCCGGGACAGGGAGTCCACGAGCAGTACTTC; CDR3aa: CASRQPGQGVHEQYF; v_gene: TRBV5-4; abundance: NA; j_gene: TRBJ2-7; d_gene: TRBD1
CDR3nt: TGTGCCATCAGTGAGTCCCCGGGTGAGACCCAGTACTTC; CDR3aa: CAISESPGETQYF; v_gene: TRBV10-3; abundance: NA; j_gene: TRBJ2-5; d_gene: NA
CDR3nt: TGCGCCAGCAGCCCTAGAGTCGGAGGCGGGAACGAGCAGTACTTC; CDR3aa: CASSPRVGGGNEQYF; v_gene: TRBV4-3; abundance: NA; j_gene: TRBJ2-7; d_gene: NA
CDR3nt: TGTGCCTGGAGTCCCCGGGGGGGGGATGGTGAAAAACTGTTTTTT; CDR3aa: CAWSPRGGDGEKLFF; v_gene: TRBV30; abundance: NA; j_gene: TRBJ1-4; d_gene: NA
CDR3nt: TGTGCCAGTATGCCGGCAGCACCGAACACCGGGGAGCTGTTTTTT; CDR3aa: CASMPAAPNTGELFF; v_gene: TRBV19; abundance: NA; j_gene: TRBJ2-2; d_gene: NA
CDR3nt: TGTGCCAGCAGTGAGGCCCCGGTGAGTTTGAACACTGAAGCTTTCTTT; CDR3aa: CASSEAPVSLNTEAFF; v_gene: TRBV2; abundance: once; j_gene: TRBJ1-1; d_gene: NA
CDR3nt: TGTGCCAGCAGCCCGGGGACAGGGGAGGGCTACACCTTC; CDR3aa: CASSPGTGEGYTF; v_gene: TRBV5-6; abundance: NA; j_gene: TRBJ1-2; d_gene: TRBD1
CDR3nt: TGCGCCAGCAGCCAAGGCCCCGGACAGGACTACGAGCAGTACTTC; CDR3aa: CASSQGPGQDYEQYF; v_gene: TRBV4-1; abundance: NA; j_gene: TRBJ2-7; d_gene: TRBD1
CDR3nt: TGTGCCAGTAGTATCGTTGGCAGCGAGTATGGCTACACCTTC; CDR3aa: CASSIVGSEYGYTF; v_gene: TRBV19; abundance: NA; j_gene: TRBJ1-2; d_gene: NA
CDR3nt: TGTGCCAGCAGCCAAGTGGTCGGGAGCGATGAGCAGTTCTTC; CDR3aa: CASSQVVGSDEQFF; v_gene: TRBV4-2; abundance: NA; j_gene: TRBJ2-1; d_gene: NA
CDR3nt: TGTGCCAGCAGCTTAGAGCCAGCGGGAGTTCTAGAGACCCAGTACTTC; CDR3aa: CASSLEPAGVLETQYF; v_gene: TRBV7-8; abundance: NA; j_gene: TRBJ2-5; d_gene: TRBD2
CDR3nt: TGTGCCAGCAGTTACTCGACTAGCGGGATCGGTGAGCAGTTCTTC; CDR3aa: CASSYSTSGIGEQFF; v_gene: TRBV6-5; abundance: NA; j_gene: TRBJ2-1; d_gene: TRBD2
CDR3nt: TGCAGCGTTGGGGGACTAGCGGGAGTGGAGACCCAGTACTTC; CDR3aa: CSVGGLAGVETQYF; v_gene: TRBV29-1; abundance: NA; j_gene: TRBJ2-5; d_gene: TRBD2
CDR3nt: TGTGCCAGCAGCCAAGGGACAGGAAAACGGTGGGGTGAGCAGTTCTTC; CDR3aa: CASSQGTGKRWGEQFF; v_gene: TRBV13; abundance: NA; j_gene: TRBJ2-1; d_gene: TRBD1
CDR3nt: TGTGCCAGCAGCCTCCGAGGCCCTACCTACGAGCAGTACTTC; CDR3aa: CASSLRGPTYEQYF; v_gene: TRBV5-4; abundance: NA; j_gene: TRBJ2-7; d_gene: NA
CDR3nt: TGTGCCAGCAGCCCAGTCGACAGGGGCTATGGCTACACCTTC; CDR3aa: CASSPVDRGYGYTF; v_gene: TRBV7-9; abundance: once; j_gene: TRBJ1-2; d_gene: TRBD1
CDR3nt: TGTGCCAGCAGTCCCGGGGGGCTTTTCTACGAGCAGTACTTC; CDR3aa: CASSPGGLFYEQYF; v_gene: TRBV4-2; abundance: NA; j_gene: TRBJ2-7; d_gene: NA
CDR3nt: TGTGCCAGTAGTATGATTTGGGCAGATACGCAGTATTTT; CDR3aa: CASSMIWADTQYF; v_gene: TRBV19; abundance: NA; j_gene: TRBJ2-3; d_gene: NA
CDR3nt: TGCAGCGTTGAAGGATTAGTCGAGATTAACACTGAAGCTTTCTTT; CDR3aa: CSVEGLVEINTEAFF; v_gene: TRBV29-1; abundance: once; j_gene: TRBJ1-1; d_gene: NA
CDR3nt: TGTGCCAGTAGTAATAGGGACAACCCTCGGGGTGAAGAGCAGTACTTC; CDR3aa: CASSNRDNPRGEEQYF; v_gene: TRBV19; abundance: NA; j_gene: TRBJ2-7; d_gene: NA
CDR3nt: TGTGCCTGGAGTGCCCTAACTAGCGGCGGGAGCTCCTACAATGAGCAGTTCTTC; CDR3aa: CAWSALTSGGSSYNEQFF; v_gene: TRBV30; abundance: NA; j_gene: TRBJ2-1; d_gene: TRBD2
CDR3nt: TGTGCCAGCAGCGGGACCCGGAGCGGGGAAGAGACCCAGTACTTC; CDR3aa: CASSGTRSGEETQYF; v_gene: TRBV13; abundance: NA; j_gene: TRBJ2-5; d_gene: TRBD2
CDR3nt: TGTGCCAGCAGTTTAGGGGGATCCGGGGAGCTGTTTTTT; CDR3aa: CASSLGGSGELFF; v_gene: TRBV27; abundance: once; j_gene: TRBJ2-2; d_gene: NA
CDR3nt: TGTGCCAGCAGTTTTCAGGGCTACGAGCAGTACTTC; CDR3aa: CASSFQGYEQYF; v_gene: TRBV27; abundance: NA; j_gene: TRBJ2-7; d_gene: NA
CDR3nt: TGCGCCAGCAGCCAAGGTTCGCAGTATGGCTACACCTTC; CDR3aa: CASSQGSQYGYTF; v_gene: TRBV4-3; abundance: NA; j_gene: TRBJ1-2; d_gene: NA
CDR3nt: TGCGCCAGCAGCCAAGGTTTGCGACCGACATCGAACACTGAAGCTTTCTTT; CDR3aa: CASSQGLRPTSNTEAFF; v_gene: TRBV4-3; abundance: NA; j_gene: TRBJ1-1; d_gene: NA
CDR3nt: TGTGCCAGCAGCAAGGACCCTTATCGGTACGAGCAGTACTTC; CDR3aa: CASSKDPYRYEQYF; v_gene: TRBV7-8; abundance: NA; j_gene: TRBJ2-7; d_gene: NA
CDR3nt: TGCGCCAGCAGCCAAGATGGGACAGGAAAAGGAGCTTTCTTT; CDR3aa: CASSQDGTGKGAFF; v_gene: TRBV4-1; abundance: NA; j_gene: TRBJ1-1; d_gene: TRBD1
CDR3nt: TGTGCCAGCAGCGTAGCGGGGACAGGGGGCGACGAGCAGTACTTC; CDR3aa: CASSVAGTGGDEQYF; v_gene: TRBV9; abundance: few; j_gene: TRBJ2-7; d_gene: TRBD1
CDR3nt: TGCGCCAGCAGCCTCCTTAAAACAGGGGCGGCGACAAACACTGAAGCTTTCTTT; CDR3aa: CASSLLKTGAATNTEAFF; v_gene: TRBV23-1; abundance: NA; j_gene: TRBJ1-1; d_gene: TRBD1
CDR3nt: TGTGCCATCAGTAATCCGCAGGAAAACACTGAAGCTTTCTTT; CDR3aa: CAISNPQENTEAFF; v_gene: TRBV10-3; abundance: NA; j_gene: TRBJ1-1; d_gene: NA
CDR3nt: TGTGCCAGCTCACCACCAGGGGCCGCAGGGTTCTACGAGCAGTACTTC; CDR3aa: CASSPPGAAGFYEQYF; v_gene: TRBV18; abundance: NA; j_gene: TRBJ2-7; d_gene: NA
CDR3nt: TGTGCCAGCAGCTTATTAGGGAACGAGCAGTACTTC; CDR3aa: CASSLLGNEQYF; v_gene: TRBV7-9; abundance: NA; j_gene: TRBJ2-7; d_gene: NA
CDR3nt: TGTGCCAGCAGTTTCGGGATATACTATGGCTACACCTTC; CDR3aa: CASSFGIYYGYTF; v_gene: TRBV28; abundance: NA; j_gene: TRBJ1-2; d_gene: NA
CDR3nt: TGTGCCAGCAGCGTAGGAGGGGGGTCAGATACGCAGTATTTT; CDR3aa: CASSVGGGSDTQYF; v_gene: TRBV9; abundance: NA; j_gene: TRBJ2-3; d_gene: NA
CDR3nt: TGCGCCAGCAGCCAAGGGCGGGATCCGACCGGGGAGCTGTTTTTT; CDR3aa: CASSQGRDPTGELFF; v_gene: TRBV4-3; abundance: NA; j_gene: TRBJ2-2; d_gene: NA
CDR3nt: TGCAGCGCGGAGGGACATTATCACTTGAATGAGCAGTTCTTC; CDR3aa: CSAEGHYHLNEQFF; v_gene: TRBV29-1; abundance: NA; j_gene: TRBJ2-1; d_gene: NA
CDR3nt: TGCGCCAGCAGCTGCTTGTCACAATCGGGGACGGCCTACGAGCAGTACTTC; CDR3aa: CASSCLSQSGTAYEQYF; v_gene: TRBV4-1; abundance: NA; j_gene: TRBJ2-7; d_gene: NA
CDR3nt: TGTGCCAGTAGTGCATACAGTGGAGCCTACGAGCAGTACTTC; CDR3aa: CASSAYSGAYEQYF; v_gene: TRBV19; abundance: once; j_gene: TRBJ2-7; d_gene: NA
CDR3nt: TGCGCCAGCAGCTTGGCAACCTCAGGGGGCGAAGAGACCCAGTACTTC; CDR3aa: CASSLATSGGEETQYF; v_gene: TRBV5-1; abundance: once; j_gene: TRBJ2-5; d_gene: TRBD1
CDR3nt: TGTGCCAGCAGCTTAGCAGCGGGGGATAACTATGGCTACACCTTC; CDR3aa: CASSLAAGDNYGYTF; v_gene: TRBV7-9; abundance: NA; j_gene: TRBJ1-2; d_gene: NA
CDR3nt: TGCGCCAGCAGCCAAGATTTCTCGGCAGGGAAAAGCTCTGGGGCCAACGTCCTGACTTTC; CDR3aa: CASSQDFSAGKSSGANVLTF; v_gene: TRBV4-3; abundance: NA; j_gene: TRBJ2-6; d_gene: NA
CDR3nt: TGTGCCAGCAGCTCCGGGGAGGGCGGCTACGAGCAGTACTTC; CDR3aa: CASSSGEGGYEQYF; v_gene: TRBV7-9; abundance: NA; j_gene: TRBJ2-7; d_gene: TRBD2
CDR3nt: TGTGCCAGCAGCAAATCCGGGACAGGGGAGCTGTTTTTT; CDR3aa: CASSKSGTGELFF; v_gene: TRBV7-6; abundance: NA; j_gene: TRBJ2-2; d_gene: NA
CDR3nt: TGTGCCAGCAGCTTAGAGGTGGGGGACAGTCGCACAGATACGCAGTATTTT; CDR3aa: CASSLEVGDSRTDTQYF; v_gene: TRBV7-8; abundance: NA; j_gene: TRBJ2-3; d_gene: TRBD1
CDR3nt: TGCGCCAGCAGCCCCTGGACAGGGGTCGACGAGCAGTACTTC; CDR3aa: CASSPWTGVDEQYF; v_gene: TRBV5-1; abundance: NA; j_gene: TRBJ2-7; d_gene: TRBD1
CDR3nt: TGTGCCAGTAGTACGTTGGCCAGATCGGAACCCTACGAGCAGTACTTC; CDR3aa: CASSTLARSEPYEQYF; v_gene: TRBV19; abundance: NA; j_gene: TRBJ2-7; d_gene: NA
CDR3nt: TGTGCAAGTTTTTGGGGGTCGGACAGGGACCACAATGAGCAGTTCTTC; CDR3aa: CASFWGSDRDHNEQFF; v_gene: TRBV12-2; abundance: NA; j_gene: TRBJ2-1; d_gene: NA
CDR3nt: TGTGCCAGCAGTTATCGCCAGGGTGGCACCGGGGAGCTGTTTTTT; CDR3aa: CASSYRQGGTGELFF; v_gene: TRBV6-5; abundance: NA; j_gene: TRBJ2-2; d_gene: NA
CDR3nt: TGCGCCAGCAGCCAAGACGTGGGGAGCGATTCACCCCTCCACTTT; CDR3aa: CASSQDVGSDSPLHF; v_gene: TRBV4-3; abundance: NA; j_gene: TRBJ1-6; d_gene: NA
CDR3nt: TGTGCCAGCAGCTTAGCGCTGACAGATACGCAGTATTTT; CDR3aa: CASSLALTDTQYF; v_gene: TRBV7-9; abundance: NA; j_gene: TRBJ2-3; d_gene: NA
CDR3nt: TGTGCCACAGACCGACAGGGGTCCTACGAGCAGTACTTC; CDR3aa: CATDRQGSYEQYF; v_gene: TRBV7-9; abundance: NA; j_gene: TRBJ2-7; d_gene: TRBD1
CDR3nt: TGTGCCAGCAGCTCAGAACAGGGGTCAAACACCGGGGAGCTGTTTTTT; CDR3aa: CASSSEQGSNTGELFF; v_gene: TRBV7-3; abundance: NA; j_gene: TRBJ2-2; d_gene: TRBD1
CDR3nt: TGTGCCAGCAGTTTACAGGGACAGAGCAATCAGCCCCAGCATTTT; CDR3aa: CASSLQGQSNQPQHF; v_gene: TRBV27; abundance: NA; j_gene: TRBJ1-5; d_gene: TRBD1
CDR3nt: TGTGCCAGTACCCGGACAGGGGCCATTACTGAAGCTTTCTTT; CDR3aa: CASTRTGAITEAFF; v_gene: TRBV19; abundance: NA; j_gene: TRBJ1-1; d_gene: TRBD1